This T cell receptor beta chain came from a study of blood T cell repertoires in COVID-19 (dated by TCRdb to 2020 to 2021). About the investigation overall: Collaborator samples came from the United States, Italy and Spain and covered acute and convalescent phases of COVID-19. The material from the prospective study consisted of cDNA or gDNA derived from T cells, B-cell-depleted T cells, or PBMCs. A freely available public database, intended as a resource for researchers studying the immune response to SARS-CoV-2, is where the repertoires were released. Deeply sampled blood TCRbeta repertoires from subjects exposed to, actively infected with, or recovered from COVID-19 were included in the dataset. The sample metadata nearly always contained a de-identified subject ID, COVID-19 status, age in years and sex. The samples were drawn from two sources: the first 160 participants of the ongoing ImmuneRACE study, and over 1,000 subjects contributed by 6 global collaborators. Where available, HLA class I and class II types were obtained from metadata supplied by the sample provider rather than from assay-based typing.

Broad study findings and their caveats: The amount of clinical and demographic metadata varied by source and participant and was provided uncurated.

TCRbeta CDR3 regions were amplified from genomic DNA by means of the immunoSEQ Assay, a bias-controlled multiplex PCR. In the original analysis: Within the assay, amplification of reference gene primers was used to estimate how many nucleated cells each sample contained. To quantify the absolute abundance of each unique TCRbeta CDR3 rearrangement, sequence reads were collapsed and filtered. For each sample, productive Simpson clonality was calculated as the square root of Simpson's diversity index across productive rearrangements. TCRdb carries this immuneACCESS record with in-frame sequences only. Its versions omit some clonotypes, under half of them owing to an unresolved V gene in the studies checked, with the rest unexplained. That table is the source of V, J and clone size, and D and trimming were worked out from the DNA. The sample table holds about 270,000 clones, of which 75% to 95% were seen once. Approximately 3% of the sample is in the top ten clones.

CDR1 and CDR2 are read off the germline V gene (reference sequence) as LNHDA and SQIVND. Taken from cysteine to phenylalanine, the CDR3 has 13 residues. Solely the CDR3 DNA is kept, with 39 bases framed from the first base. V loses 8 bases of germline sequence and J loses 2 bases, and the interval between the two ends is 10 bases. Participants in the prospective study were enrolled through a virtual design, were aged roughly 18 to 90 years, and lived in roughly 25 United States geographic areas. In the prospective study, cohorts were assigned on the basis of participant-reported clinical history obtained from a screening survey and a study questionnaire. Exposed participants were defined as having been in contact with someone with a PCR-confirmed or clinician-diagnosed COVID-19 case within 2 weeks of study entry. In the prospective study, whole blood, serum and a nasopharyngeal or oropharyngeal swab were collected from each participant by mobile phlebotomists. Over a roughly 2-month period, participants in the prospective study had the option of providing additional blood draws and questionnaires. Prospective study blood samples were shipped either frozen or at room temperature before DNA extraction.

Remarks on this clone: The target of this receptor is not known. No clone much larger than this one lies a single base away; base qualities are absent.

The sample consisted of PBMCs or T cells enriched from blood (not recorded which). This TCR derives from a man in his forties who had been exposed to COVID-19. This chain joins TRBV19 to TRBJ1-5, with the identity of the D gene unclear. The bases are TGTGCCAGTCGTTTCTACGGCAATCAGCCCCAGCATTTT. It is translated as CASRFYGNQPQHF. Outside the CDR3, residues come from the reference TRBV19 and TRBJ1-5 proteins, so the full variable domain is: DGGITQSPKYLFRKEGQNVTLSCEQNLNHDAMYWYRQDPGQGLRLIYYSQIVNDFQKGDIAEGYSVSREKKESFPLTVTSAQKNPTAFYLCASRFYGNQPQHFGDGTRLSIL.